The 16 T cell receptor beta chains presented below share a single source sample, sequenced in a study of blood T cell repertoires in COVID-19. Libraries were prepared by immunoSEQ multiplex PCR; TCRdb keeps only in-frame clonotypes and omits some of them. Of 410,000 or so clones listed, approximately 90% were seen once; the top ten hold 1.5% to 1.9%. Sequences were obtained from peripheral blood. These TCRs come from a middle-aged woman with COVID-19, enrolled during active disease.

The chain employs TRBV18 and TRBJ1-4; 10 nucleotides align to TRBD1. The trim removed 5 bases at V and 8 bases at J, leaving 5 bases unmatched. Germline CDR1 and CDR2: KGHSH and LQKENI. The CDR3 is 14 residues long. In DNA, the CDR3 is TGTGCCAGCTCAAGACAGGGGGCGTACGAAAAACTGTTTTTT. Translation: CASSRQGAYEKLFF.

The J gene is TRBJ1-1, the V gene TRBV18, with 8 bases aligning to TRBD1. Per the germline V gene, CDR1 is KGHSH and CDR2 is LQKENI. The V segment lost 5 bases and the J segment 1 base; nucleotides outside the gene matches: 6. CDR3 length equals 15 residues. DNA of the CDR3: TGTGCCAGCTCAACCCAGGGGGCGCCGAACACTGAAGCTTTCTTT. It specifies CASSTQGAPNTEAFF.

The genes are TRBV18 and TRBJ2-3, with TRBD2 identical over 9 bases. Germline loops: CDR1 KGHSH, CDR2 LQKENI. V was clipped by 3 bases and J by 5 bases; unmatched bases: 12. The CDR3 sequence is 17 residues long. The CDR3 loop reads CASSPLAPSGDQDTQYF. CDR3 in DNA: TGTGCCAGCTCACCTTTAGCTCCTAGCGGGGACCAAGATACGCAGTATTTT.

This clone was counted a few times. V is TRBV5-1 and J is TRBJ1-6; no firm D call. CDR1 SGHRS and CDR2 YFSETQ come from the germline V gene. CDR3 length: 13 amino acids. The V end was cut by 4 bases, the J end by 5 bases, with 7 bases between. The CDR3 loop is CASSGRDNSPLHF. For the CDR3, the DNA is TGCGCCAGCAGCGGGAGGGATAATTCACCCCTCCACTTT.

The rearrangement joins TRBV4-3 to TRBJ2-3, with D perhaps matching TRBD2 (5 bases). Trimming stripped 1 base from V and 8 bases from J, with 10 bases between. Germline lookup yields CDR1 LGHNA and CDR2 YSLEER. The CDR3 is made up of 13 amino acids. CDR3 in DNA: TGCGCCAGCAGCCAAGCGCTAGCACCTACGCAGTATTTT. Protein: CASSQALAPTQYF.

The chain couples TRBV19 to TRBJ1-5; no clear D. CDR1 LNHDA and CDR2 SQIVND come from the germline V gene (reference sequence). Trimming took 2 bases from V and 0 from J, leaving 5 bases between them. The CDR3 length is 14 residues. CDR3 nucleotide sequence: TGTGCCAGTAGTATAACTGTTAGCAATCAGCCCCAGCATTTT. The encoded protein is CASSITVSNQPQHF.

This sequence joins TRBV19 and TRBJ2-1; the match to TRBD1 covers 9 bases. Trimming cost V 5 bases and J 15 bases; bases outside gene matches: 14. The V gene's germline CDR1 is LNHDA and CDR2 SQIVND (reference sequence). The CDR3 consists of 14 residues. This CDR3 is CASSVRDRDQDLFF. The DNA of the CDR3 is TGTGCCAGTAGTGTCCGGGACAGGGACCAGGATTTGTTCTTC.

The rearrangement uses TRBV15 and TRBJ1-6; no clear D. This CDR3 region has 15 residues. Germline V gene data show CDR1 as LNHNV and CDR2 as YYDKDF (reference sequence). V was trimmed by 0 bases and J by 3 bases, leaving 6 bases between them. CDR3: CATSRETSYNSPLHF. In nucleotides, the CDR3 is TGTGCCACCAGCAGAGAGACAAGCTATAATTCACCCCTCCACTTT.

This CDR3 reads CSAYPENEQFF. In DNA, the CDR3 is TGCAGCGCATACCCTGAGAATGAGCAGTTCTTC. The rearrangement uses TRBV29-1 and TRBJ2-1; no firm D call. The germline V gene has CDR1 SQVTM and CDR2 ANQGSEA. V gave up 7 bases and J gave up 7 bases, with 11 bases separating them. This CDR3 spans 11 amino acids.

The chain is built from TRBV11-2 and TRBJ2-2; D is perhaps TRBD1 (5 bases). The V gene lost 3 bases and the J gene lost 1 base, with 9 bases spanning the gap. Germline V gene sequence: CDR1 SGHAT, CDR2 FQNNGV. This CDR3 has 15 residues. The DNA of the CDR3 is TGTGCCAGCAGCTTCAGGGCGTTGAACACCGGGGAGCTGTTTTTT. This encodes CASSFRALNTGELFF.

This chain uses TRBV28 with TRBJ1-3; TRBD1 is a possible D gene (6 bases). The CDR3 is 14 residues long. Germline CDR1 MDHEN, CDR2 SYDVKM. Trimming stripped 6 bases from V and 0 bases from J, with 9 bases between. The CDR3 bases are TGTGCCAGCAGCATACAGGGCTCTGGAAACACCATATATTTT. It specifies CASSIQGSGNTIYF.

The chain employs TRBV28 and TRBJ1-3, with a tentative D call TRBD1 (5 bases). The CDR3 loop spans 15 amino acids. Looked up from germline, CDR1 is MDHEN and CDR2 is SYDVKM. Deletions cut 1 base from V and 4 bases from J, with 11 bases between. The CDR3 here is CASSLYRRTGNTIYF. The CDR3 DNA follows: TGTGCCAGCAGTTTATACAGGCGAACGGGAAACACCATATATTTT.

V is TRBV30 and J is TRBJ1-5; D is uncertain. This CDR3 is built from 14 residues. Per germline, CDR1 GTSNPN and CDR2 SVGIG (reference sequence). The ends were cut back, 0 bases at V and 3 bases at J, with 9 bases in the middle. For the CDR3, the DNA is TGTGCCTGGAGTGTTCAACAGAACAATCAGCCCCAGCATTTT. It yields the protein CAWSVQQNNQPQHF.

V gene TRBV5-5 combines with J gene TRBJ2-5, with 13 nucleotides matching TRBD2. CDR1 SGHKS and CDR2 YYEKEE come from the germline V gene (reference sequence). V was clipped by 1 base and J by 5 bases; unmatched bases: 5. This CDR3 comprises 16 residues. CDR3 in DNA: TGTGCCAGCAGCTTGAGGACTAGCGGGAGTTTGGAGACCCAGTACTTC. Translating gives CASSLRTSGSLETQYF.

V and J are TRBV7-2 and TRBJ1-1; tentatively, D is TRBD1 (6 bases). Germline V gene data show CDR1 as SGHTA and CDR2 as FQGNSA. The CDR3 loop spans 14 amino acids. V was trimmed by 5 bases and J by 1 base, leaving 11 bases between them. The CDR3 sequence is CASSVQGQNTEAFF. In nucleotides, the CDR3 is TGTGCCAGCAGCGTACAGGGCCAGAACACTGAAGCTTTCTTT.

The chain uses TRBV5-1 and TRBJ1-1; D not certain. V lost 3 bases to trimming and J lost 1 base, with 13 bases between them. Germline-derived CDR1 and CDR2 are SGHRS and YFSETQ. The CDR3 totals 15 residues. The CDR3 here is CASSSDGGRNTEAFF. The CDR3 DNA is TGCGCCAGCAGCTCGGACGGAGGGAGGAACACTGAAGCTTTCTTT.